The present TCR beta chain was sequenced within a study of blood T cell repertoires in COVID-19. Study context: The origin of the acute and convalescent COVID-19 samples was the United States, Italy and Spain. T cells, B-cell-depleted T cells, or PBMCs supplied cDNA or gDNA.

Original processing notes: Amplification from reference gene primers served as the basis for estimated nucleated cell counts. The protocol was immunoSEQ multiplex PCR, while the TCRdb copy is restricted to in-frame clones and leaves out a portion. The V and J calls and clone size are taken from that table; D and trimming were inferred from the DNA. Seen here are a few hundred thousand clones, around 85% observed once, and the top ten hold about 3.6%. With 6 bases clipped from V and 5 bases from J, the junction kept 9 bases outside the gene matches. Germline V gene sequence: CDR1 SGDLS, CDR2 YYNGEE. The CDR3 totals 14 residues.

This receptor was taken from a woman younger than 30 with acute or convalescent COVID-19. This chain links TRBV9 with TRBJ2-3; 7 bases are a match to TRBD1. Sequences were obtained from peripheral blood. CDR3 DNA sequence: TGTGCCAGCACCCTTACAGGGGCTGGAGATACGCAGTATTTT. Amino acid sequence: CASTLTGAGDTQYF. Full variable domain (outside the CDR3, taken from reference TRBV9 and TRBJ2-3): DSGVTQTPKHLITATGQRVTLRCSPRSGDLSVYWYQQSLDQGLQFLIQYYNGEERAKGNILERFSAQQFPDLHSELNLSSLELGDSALYFCASTLTGAGDTQYFGPGTRLTVL.